This TCR beta chain was documented in a study of T cells in localized non-small cell lung cancer. Clones were sequenced by immunoSEQ multiplex PCR, and TCRdb holds only the in-frame ones, with some missing. This table holds 40,000 to 55,000 clones, less than 85% found once. As to this clone: The junction differs from germline at one of its ends, possibly a read error.

Germline CDR1 and CDR2: SSHAT and FNYEAQ (reference sequence). The CDR3 extends over 15 amino acids. The sequence derives from a woman aged 35 to 70 with stage II lung adenocarcinoma. Sequencing was performed on PBMCs, taken before any cancer treatment. The J gene is TRBJ1-4, the V gene TRBV7-7, with TRBD1 as a possible D gene (6 bases). The CDR3 spells CASSLASDRPEKLFF. CDR3 sequence (DNA): TGTGCTAGCAGCTTAGCATCCGACAGGCCGGAAAAACTGTTTTTT.